Reported below is one T cell receptor (beta chain). Antigen: not known. V lost 5 bases to trimming and J lost 5 bases; unmatched junction nucleotides: 11. This CDR3 has 18 amino acids. CDR1 is SGHRS and CDR2 is YFSETQ in the germline V gene. Produced via immunoSEQ multiplex PCR; TCRdb's table is partial and in-frame only. The sample yields fewer than 1,500 clones, about 90% seen once. The data derive from a study of chemoradiotherapy in HPV16-positive cancers. Whole-study context: Candidate HPV-specific clones and shared TCR motifs came from a couple of HPV16-positive patients. Study-level results: Non-HPV-specific T cells did not expand in tumors during treatment, whereas candidate HPV-specific clones and E7-related motifs did.

Source: tumor tissue, taken from a patient who underwent chemoradiotherapy. The TCR sequence derives from a human donor with HPV-associated anogenital cancer. The chain uses TRBV5-1 and TRBJ2-3; 16 nucleotides align to TRBD2. CDR3 residues: CASSYGTSGRAWVDTQYF. CDR3 in DNA: TGCGCCAGCAGTTATGGGACTAGCGGGAGGGCCTGGGTAGATACGCAGTATTTT.